This T cell receptor beta chain was recorded in a study of cytomegalovirus exposure and HLA in healthy donors. Method: immunoSEQ multiplex PCR; TCRdb's copy keeps in-frame clones and lacks some. The data contain roughly 150,000 clones, 88% of them seen just once; the ten biggest clones take up 2.5% to 3.5%. Broader study findings: Researchers catalogued roughly 170 TCR beta chains as cytomegalovirus-associated.

These donors were members of the roughly 110-subject validation cohort, a group separate from the roughly 670-subject first cohort. Turning to this clone: Its antigen is currently unknown.

Trimming shortened V by 8 bases and J by 6 bases, and 20 bases separated the two germline ends. The CDR3 sequence is 14 residues long. The germline V gene encodes CDR1 MNHNY and CDR2 SVGAGI (reference sequence). Sequencing was done on a sample of PBMCs. The clonotype was recovered from a man younger than 30 in good health and CMV-seronegative. This rearrangement joins TRBV6-6 to TRBJ2-7, with D possibly matching TRBD2 (6 bases). CDR3: CASRRGWGESEQYF. CDR3 sequence (DNA): TGTGCCAGCCGTCGGGGATGGGGGGAGAGCGAGCAGTACTTC.